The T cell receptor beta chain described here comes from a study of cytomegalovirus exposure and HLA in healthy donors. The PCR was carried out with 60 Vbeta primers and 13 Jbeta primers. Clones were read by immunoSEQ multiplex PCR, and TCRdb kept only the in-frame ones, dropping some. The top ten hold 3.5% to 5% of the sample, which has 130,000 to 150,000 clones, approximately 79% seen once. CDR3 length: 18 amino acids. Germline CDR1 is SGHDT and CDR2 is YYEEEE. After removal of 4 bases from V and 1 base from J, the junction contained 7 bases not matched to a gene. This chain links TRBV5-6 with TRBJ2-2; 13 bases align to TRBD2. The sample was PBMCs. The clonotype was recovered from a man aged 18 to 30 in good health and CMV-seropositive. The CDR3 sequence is CASSLTRTSGGNTGELFF. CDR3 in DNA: TGTGCCAGCAGCCTCACAAGGACTAGCGGGGGGAACACCGGGGAGCTGTTTTTT. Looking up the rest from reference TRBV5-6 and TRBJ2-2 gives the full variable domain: DAGVTQSPTHLIKTRGQQVTLRCSPKSGHDTVSWYQQALGQGPQFIFQYYEEEERQRGNFPDRFSGHQFPNYSSELNVNALLLGDSALYLCASSLTRTSGGNTGELFFGEGSRLTVL.